A selection of T cell receptor beta chains follows, all from one sample in a study of blood T cells in healthy people across ages. MiXCR, run by TCRdb on the 5' RACE reads, gives a single entry per CDR3 protein. This sample has some 890,000 distinct CDR3 sequences, with 25% to 30% found just once. These sequences were also reported in another study, on T cells of mothers and their children.

The material sequenced was blood. The origin of the receptors is a woman in her thirties or forties in good health. Both conserved end residues are part of each CDR3. A D gene is named only where the DNA matches it firmly. Clone size is shown for a subset of rows, as once, few, many or a class of expanded clone.

TRBJ2-1	TRBV20-1	-	few	CSASNAAGSSYNEQFF	TGCAGTGCTAGTAATGCCGCGGGAAGCTCCTACAATGAGCAGTTCTTC
TRBJ2-1	TRBV7-9	-	once	CASSFRDMLEETQFF	TGTGCCAGCAGCTTCAGGGACATGTTAGAAGAGACCCAGTTCTTC
TRBJ1-1	TRBV5-1	-	-	CASSLGQAFTEAFF	TGCGCCAGCAGCTTGGGCCAGGCCTTCACTGAAGCTTTCTTT
TRBJ2-1	TRBV7-3	-	-	CASSSYLYNEQFF	TGTGCCAGCAGCTCCTACTTATACAATGAGCAGTTCTTC
TRBJ1-1	TRBV20-1	-	-	CSAAGLYRDTEAFF	TGCAGTGCTGCGGGTCTATACCGGGACACTGAAGCTTTCTTT
TRBJ2-7	TRBV6-5	TRBD1	few	CASSRTGGLIEQYF	TGTGCCAGCAGTCGGACAGGGGGCCTTATCGAGCAGTACTTC
TRBJ2-5	TRBV29-1	TRBD1	once	CGVEERQGRETQYF	TGCGGCGTTGAAGAGAGACAGGGCCGAGAGACCCAGTACTTC
TRBJ1-1	TRBV10-3	-	few	CAIKAGSVPTLNTEAFF	TGTGCCATCAAAGCAGGGTCGGTACCTACCTTGAACACTGAAGCTTTCTTT
TRBJ2-3	TRBV7-2	-	many	CASSPSGWGAGTDTQYF	TGTGCCAGCAGCCCGAGTGGGTGGGGGGCGGGCACAGATACGCAGTATTTT
TRBJ2-7	TRBV4-3	-	-	CASSQGRDPRYEQYF	TGCGCCAGCAGCCAAGGCAGGGACCCCCGATACGAGCAGTACTTC
TRBJ2-5	TRBV28	-	-	CAGGINSGETQYF	TGTGCCGGCGGCATAAACTCGGGAGAGACCCAGTACTTC
TRBJ2-3	TRBV15	TRBD1	-	CATSRDDGTGLEDTQYF	TGTGCCACCAGCAGAGATGATGGGACAGGCCTAGAGGATACGCAGTATTTT
TRBJ2-7	TRBV12-3/TRBV12-4	TRBD2	many	CASSPPGLAGGLAWEQYF	TGTGCCAGCAGTCCTCCGGGACTAGCGGGGGGGCTAGCGTGGGAGCAGTACTTC
TRBJ2-5	TRBV29-1	TRBD1	many	CSGIRDSQETQYF	TGCAGCGGTATCCGGGACAGCCAAGAGACCCAGTACTTC
TRBJ2-5	TRBV20-1	-	few	CSAPGGRGFQETQYF	TGCAGTGCCCCAGGGGGGCGGGGGTTCCAAGAGACCCAGTACTTC
TRBJ1-5	TRBV5-5	-	-	CASSQRAGIGNQPQHF	TGTGCCAGCAGCCAAAGGGCAGGGATTGGCAATCAGCCCCAGCATTTT
TRBJ2-7	TRBV27	-	-	CASSSRDNGIVGYNEQYF	TGTGCCAGCAGTTCCCGGGACAATGGGATAGTAGGCTACAATGAGCAGTACTTC
TRBJ2-2	TRBV2	TRBD1	-	CASVRNRGPAGELFF	TGTGCCAGCGTCCGGAACAGGGGCCCGGCCGGGGAGCTGTTTTTT
TRBJ1-2	TRBV12-3/TRBV12-4	-	few	CASTRGRASYGYTF	TGTGCCAGCACCCGGGGCAGGGCGTCCTATGGCTACACCTTC
TRBJ1-5	TRBV18	-	-	CASSPQGIGNQPQHF	TGTGCCAGCTCACCGCAGGGTATAGGCAATCAGCCCCAGCATTTT
TRBJ2-7	TRBV28	TRBD2	few	CASNSGRAEQYF	TGTGCCAGCAATTCCGGGAGGGCCGAGCAGTACTTC
TRBJ2-6	TRBV19	-	-	CASSLGPRSGASVLTF	TGTGCCAGTAGTCTAGGGCCGCGGTCTGGGGCCAGCGTCCTGACTTTC
TRBJ2-7	TRBV9	-	few	CASSVALGNYEQYF	TGTGCCAGCAGCGTAGCACTGGGGAACTACGAGCAGTACTTC
TRBJ2-3	TRBV20-1	TRBD2	few	CSARDRLAVRDTQYF	TGCAGTGCTAGAGATCGGCTAGCGGTGAGAGATACGCAGTATTTT
TRBJ1-1	TRBV2	-	few	CASSWAREMYVAFF	TGTGCCAGCAGTTGGGCCCGGGAAATGTACGTAGCTTTCTTT
TRBJ2-3	TRBV6-1	-	-	CASSEMAGGTDTQYF	TGTGCCAGCAGTGAGATGGCAGGGGGCACAGATACGCAGTATTTT
TRBJ2-2	TRBV9	TRBD1	-	CASSLDRGGTGERFF	TGTGCCAGCAGCCTGGACAGGGGTGGGACCGGGGAGCGGTTTTTT
TRBJ2-1	TRBV28	TRBD2	once	CASGIPELAGGLEQFF	TGTGCCAGCGGAATCCCGGAACTAGCGGGGGGGCTTGAGCAGTTCTTC